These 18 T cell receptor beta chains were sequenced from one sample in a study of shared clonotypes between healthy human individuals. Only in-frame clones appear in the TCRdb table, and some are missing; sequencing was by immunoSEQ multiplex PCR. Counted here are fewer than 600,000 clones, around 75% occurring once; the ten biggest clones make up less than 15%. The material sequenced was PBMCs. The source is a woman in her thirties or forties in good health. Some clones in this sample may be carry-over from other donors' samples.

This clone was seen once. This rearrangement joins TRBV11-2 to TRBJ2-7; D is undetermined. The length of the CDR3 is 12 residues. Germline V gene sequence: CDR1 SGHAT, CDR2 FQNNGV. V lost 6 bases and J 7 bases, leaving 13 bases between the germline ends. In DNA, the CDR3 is TGTGCCAGCAGTCAGCCCTGGGGAGAGCAGTACTTC. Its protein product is CASSQPWGEQYF.

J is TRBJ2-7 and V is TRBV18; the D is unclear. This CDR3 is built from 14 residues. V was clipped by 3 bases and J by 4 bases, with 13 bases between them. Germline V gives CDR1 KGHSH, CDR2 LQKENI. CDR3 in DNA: TGTGCCAGCTCACCTAGGCCCATAGGGTACGAGCAGTACTTC. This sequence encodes CASSPRPIGYEQYF.

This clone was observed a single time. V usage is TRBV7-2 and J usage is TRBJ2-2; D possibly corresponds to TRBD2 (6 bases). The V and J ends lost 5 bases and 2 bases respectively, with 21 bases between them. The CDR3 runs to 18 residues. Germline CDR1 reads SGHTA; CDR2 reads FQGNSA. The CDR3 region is CASSLGPQLATNTGELFF. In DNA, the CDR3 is TGTGCCAGCAGCCTAGGCCCTCAACTAGCAACAAACACCGGGGAGCTGTTTTTT.

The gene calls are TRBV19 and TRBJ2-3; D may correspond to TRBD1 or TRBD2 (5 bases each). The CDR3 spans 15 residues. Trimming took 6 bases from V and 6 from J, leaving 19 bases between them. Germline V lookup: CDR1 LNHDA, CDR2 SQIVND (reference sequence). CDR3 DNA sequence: TGTGCCAGTAGGCCAGCCGGGACGCCGGCGGATACGCAGTATTTT. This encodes CASRPAGTPADTQYF.

CDR3: CASSSQGAGGYTF. The CDR3 bases are TGCGCCAGCAGTTCACAGGGGGCAGGAGGCTACACCTTC. The rearrangement uses TRBV5-1 and TRBJ1-2; 9 bases map to TRBD1. The CDR3 loop spans 13 amino acids. Germline V gene data show CDR1 as SGHRS and CDR2 as YFSETQ. V lost 5 bases, J lost 8 bases, and 7 bases stayed unmatched.

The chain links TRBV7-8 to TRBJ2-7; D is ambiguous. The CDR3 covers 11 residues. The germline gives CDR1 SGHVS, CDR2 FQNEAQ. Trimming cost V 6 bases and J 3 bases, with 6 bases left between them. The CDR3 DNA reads TGTGCCAGCAGTTCGAACTACGAGCAGTACTTC. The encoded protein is CASSSNYEQYF.

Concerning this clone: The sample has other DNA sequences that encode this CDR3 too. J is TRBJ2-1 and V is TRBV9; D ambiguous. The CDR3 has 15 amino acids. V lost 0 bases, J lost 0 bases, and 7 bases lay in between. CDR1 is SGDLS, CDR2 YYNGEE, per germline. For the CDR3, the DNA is TGTGCCAGCAGCGTAGGCGCAAGCTCCTACAATGAGCAGTTCTTC. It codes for CASSVGASSYNEQFF.

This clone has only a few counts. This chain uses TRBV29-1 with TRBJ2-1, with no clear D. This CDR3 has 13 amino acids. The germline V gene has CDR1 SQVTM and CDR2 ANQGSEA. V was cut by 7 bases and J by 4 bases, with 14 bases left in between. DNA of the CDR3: TGCAGCGGGGCCCGTGGCCTATACAATGAGCAGTTCTTC. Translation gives CSGARGLYNEQFF.

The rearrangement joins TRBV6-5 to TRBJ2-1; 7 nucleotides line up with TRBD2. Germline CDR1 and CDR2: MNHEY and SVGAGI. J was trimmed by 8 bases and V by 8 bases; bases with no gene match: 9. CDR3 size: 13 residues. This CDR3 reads CASGRGLVDEQFF. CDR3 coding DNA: TGTGCCAGCGGGAGGGGCTTAGTGGATGAGCAGTTCTTC.

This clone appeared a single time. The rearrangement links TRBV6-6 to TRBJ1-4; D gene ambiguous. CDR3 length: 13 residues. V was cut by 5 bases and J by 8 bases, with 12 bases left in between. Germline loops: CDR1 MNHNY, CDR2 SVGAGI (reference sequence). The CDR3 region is CASSAGGIEKLFF. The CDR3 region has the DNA TGTGCCAGCAGTGCCGGAGGGATAGAAAAACTGTTTTTT.

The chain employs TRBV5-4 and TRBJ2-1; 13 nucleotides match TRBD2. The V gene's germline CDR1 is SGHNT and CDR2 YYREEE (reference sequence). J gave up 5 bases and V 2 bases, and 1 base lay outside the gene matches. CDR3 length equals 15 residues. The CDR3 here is CASSLGTSGNNEQFF. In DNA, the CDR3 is TGTGCCAGCAGCTTAGGGACTAGCGGGAACAATGAGCAGTTCTTC.

The CDR3 DNA is TGTGCCAGCAGCGTAGTTGCAGCGGGCACAGATACGCAGTATTTT. It codes for CASSVVAAGTDTQYF. V is TRBV9 and J is TRBJ2-3, with D perhaps matching TRBD2 (5 bases). Germline CDR1 reads SGDLS; CDR2 reads YYNGEE. The CDR3 contains 15 residues. V lost 0 bases and J lost 1, with 9 bases in between.

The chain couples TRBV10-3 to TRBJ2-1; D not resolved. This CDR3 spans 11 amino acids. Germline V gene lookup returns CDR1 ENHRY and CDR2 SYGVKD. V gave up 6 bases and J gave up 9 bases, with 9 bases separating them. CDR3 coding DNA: TGTGCCATCAGCCAGCCGGGTGAGCAGTTCTTC. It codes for CAISQPGEQFF.

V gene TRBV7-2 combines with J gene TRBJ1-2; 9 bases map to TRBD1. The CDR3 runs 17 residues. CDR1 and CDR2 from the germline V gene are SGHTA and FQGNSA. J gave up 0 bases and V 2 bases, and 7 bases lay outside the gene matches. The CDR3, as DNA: TGTGCCAGCAGCTTAAGGACAGGGGTCCCCCCTAACTATGGCTACACCTTC. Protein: CASSLRTGVPPNYGYTF.

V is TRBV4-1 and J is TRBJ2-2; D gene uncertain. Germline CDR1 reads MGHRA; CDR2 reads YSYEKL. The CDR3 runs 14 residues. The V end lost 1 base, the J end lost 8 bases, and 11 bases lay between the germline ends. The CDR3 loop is CASSQARGPGELFF. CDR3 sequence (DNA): TGCGCCAGCAGCCAAGCTAGAGGTCCAGGGGAGCTGTTTTTT.

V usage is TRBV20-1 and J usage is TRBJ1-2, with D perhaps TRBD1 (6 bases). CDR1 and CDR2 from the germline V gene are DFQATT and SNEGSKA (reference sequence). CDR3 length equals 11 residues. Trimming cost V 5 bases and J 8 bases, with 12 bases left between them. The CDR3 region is CSAPQGQGYTF. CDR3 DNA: TGCAGTGCTCCCCAGGGGCAAGGCTACACCTTC.

The CDR3 sequence: CASSEDWGGDGYTF. The CDR3 DNA follows: TGTGCCAGCAGTGAAGACTGGGGGGGCGATGGCTACACCTTC. This chain joins TRBV2 and TRBJ1-2; tentative D call: TRBD1 (6 bases). There are 14 residues in the CDR3. In germline, CDR1 is SNHLY, CDR2 FYNNEI. The ends were cut back, 1 base at V and 6 bases at J, with 12 bases in the middle.

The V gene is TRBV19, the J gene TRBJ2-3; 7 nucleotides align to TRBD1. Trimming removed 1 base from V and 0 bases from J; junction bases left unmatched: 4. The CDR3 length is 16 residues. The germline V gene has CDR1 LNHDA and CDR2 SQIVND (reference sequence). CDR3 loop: CASSIGGTASTDTQYF. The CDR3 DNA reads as TGTGCCAGTAGTATAGGGGGGACAGCTAGCACAGATACGCAGTATTTT.